Below, 21 T cell receptor beta chains from the same sample are listed, as sequenced in a study of cytomegalovirus exposure and HLA in healthy donors. The PCR was carried out with 60 Vbeta primers and 13 Jbeta primers. Sequencing used immunoSEQ multiplex PCR; TCRdb keeps in-frame clones, though not all of them. This repertoire shows 200,000 to 250,000 clones, about four fifths found once; its top ten account for 4.5% to 6%. The sequenced sample was PBMCs. All receptors come from a woman aged 40 to 49 in good health and CMV-seropositive.

V gene TRBV5-1 combines with J gene TRBJ2-7; 10 positions match TRBD1. The trim removed 4 bases at V and 9 bases at J, leaving 13 bases unmatched. Per the germline V gene, CDR1 is SGHRS and CDR2 is YFSETQ. The CDR3 is 15 residues long. The CDR3 is CASSPGQGGASGQYF. DNA of the CDR3: TGCGCCAGCAGCCCCGGACAGGGGGGCGCTTCGGGGCAGTACTTC.

The chain links TRBV11-2 to TRBJ2-5, with D tentatively TRBD1 (5 bases). Germline values: CDR1 SGHAT, CDR2 FQNNGV. The CDR3 is 16 amino acids. V lost 3 bases and J lost 0, with 14 bases in between. For the CDR3, the DNA is TGTGCCAGCAGCTTTAGGCCGCTCAGGGACCAAGAGACCCAGTACTTC. This gives the protein CASSFRPLRDQETQYF.

The V call is TRBV19, the J call TRBJ1-5; possibly TRBD1 for D (5 bases). CDR3 length: 14 amino acids. Germline loops: CDR1 LNHDA, CDR2 SQIVND (reference sequence). V was trimmed by 8 bases and J by 0 bases, leaving 11 bases between them. The CDR3 is CASCSDSSNQPQHF. As DNA, the CDR3 is TGTGCCAGTTGTAGTGACAGTAGCAATCAGCCCCAGCATTTT.

The genes are TRBV7-2 and TRBJ1-2; D gene ambiguous. Germline CDR1 is SGHTA and CDR2 is FQGNSA. The CDR3 consists of 14 residues. V lost 1 base and J lost 6, with 12 bases in between. The CDR3 nucleotides read TGTGCCAGCAGCTTAGATGGGTTTAGCGATGGCTACACCTTC. Translating it yields CASSLDGFSDGYTF.

This chain connects TRBV6-1 to TRBJ1-2; the D gene is possibly TRBD1 (6 bases). From germline, CDR1 is MNHNS and CDR2 SASEGT. This CDR3 has 14 residues. Trimming cost V 8 bases and J 5 bases, with 18 bases left between them. In DNA form, the CDR3 reads TGTGCCAGCTCGAGGGCAGGGGACGGTTATGGCTACACCTTC. Amino acids: CASSRAGDGYGYTF.

V and J are TRBV19 and TRBJ2-1; 8 nucleotides line up with TRBD2. Germline CDR1 reads LNHDA; CDR2 reads SQIVND (reference sequence). The V segment lost 8 bases and the J segment 7 bases; nucleotides outside the gene matches: 13. The CDR3 has 15 residues. CDR3 bases: TGTGCCAGTCGGGAGGGGGGGGCGCTACGGAATGAGCAGTTCTTC. This sequence encodes CASREGGALRNEQFF.

The V and J genes are TRBV13 and TRBJ2-7; 7 bases are shared with TRBD1. V trimming: 2 bases; J trimming: 3 bases; junction bases outside the gene matches: 10. Germline values: CDR1 PRHDT, CDR2 FYEKMQ (reference sequence). The CDR3 is 16 residues long. Written as DNA, the CDR3 is TGTGCCAGCAGCTTAAGGGGGACAGTAACCGTCTACGAGCAGTACTTC. Its translation: CASSLRGTVTVYEQYF.

The chain combines TRBV6-5 with TRBJ2-4; possibly TRBD2 for D (6 bases). This CDR3 contains 15 residues. Trimming cost V 2 bases and J 1 base, with 9 bases left between them. The germline gives CDR1 MNHEY, CDR2 SVGAGI. CDR3 DNA: TGTGCCAGCAGTTACGCCCTAGCGGCCAAAAACATTCAGTACTTC. Translated, it gives CASSYALAAKNIQYF.

CDR3 DNA: TGTGCCAGCAGCTTGTTTGCACAGGGTGTCTATGGCTACACCTTC. Its protein is CASSLFAQGVYGYTF. The chain joins TRBV5-6 to TRBJ1-2; a possible D gene is TRBD1 (6 bases). This CDR3 is built from 15 residues. CDR1 and CDR2 (germline): SGHDT, YYEEEE. Trimming stripped 1 base from V and 4 bases from J, with 14 bases between.

The chain uses TRBV7-9 and TRBJ1-1, with a tentative D call TRBD1 (6 bases). Germline V gene lookup returns CDR1 SEHNR and CDR2 FQNEAQ (reference sequence). The CDR3 loop spans 15 amino acids. V was trimmed by 2 bases and J by 5 bases, leaving 15 bases between them. The CDR3 is CASSLQVWTVTEAFF. The CDR3 coding sequence is TGTGCCAGCAGCTTACAGGTTTGGACAGTTACTGAAGCTTTCTTT.

The chain links TRBV6-5 to TRBJ2-5, with 11 bases lining up with TRBD2. After removal of 11 bases from V and 2 bases from J, the junction contained 7 bases not matched to a gene. Germline V CDR1 and CDR2: MNHEY, SVGAGI. The CDR3 spans 14 residues. CDR3 DNA: TGTGCCGCGGGGACTAGCGGAAAGCAAGAGACCCAGTACTTC. This translates into CAAGTSGKQETQYF.

This CDR3 reads CASSDGAGGRQPQHF. The CDR3 DNA reads as TGTGCCAGCAGTGATGGAGCAGGGGGGCGGCAGCCCCAGCATTTT. The chain couples TRBV6-4 to TRBJ1-5, with 7 bases fitting TRBD1. Trimming removed 3 bases from V and 7 bases from J; junction bases left unmatched: 9. Germline loops: CDR1 MRHNA, CDR2 SNTAGT. The CDR3 contains 15 residues.

The J gene is TRBJ2-7, the V gene TRBV5-1; 9 bases match TRBD2. The V segment lost 4 bases and the J segment 10 bases; nucleotides outside the gene matches: 3. This CDR3 comprises 11 residues. Germline CDR1 is SGHRS and CDR2 is YFSETQ. The CDR3 spells CASSTGLAQYF. CDR3 sequence (DNA): TGCGCCAGCAGCACGGGACTAGCTCAGTACTTC.

The J gene is TRBJ2-1, the V gene TRBV6-5; D unclear. Between the trimmed V and J ends, which lost 0 bases and 5 bases, there was a span of 5 bases. The V gene's germline CDR1 is MNHEY and CDR2 SVGAGI. The CDR3 loop spans 13 amino acids. CDR3 in DNA: TGTGCCAGCAGTTACTCGCAGAACAATGAGCAGTTCTTC. Translation: CASSYSQNNEQFF.

The chain combines TRBV4-1 with TRBJ2-1, with 9 bases fitting TRBD2. After removal of 1 base from V and 10 bases from J, the junction contained 14 bases not matched to a gene. The CDR3 covers 17 residues. Germline CDR1 MGHRA, CDR2 YSYEKL. The CDR3: CASSQGALAGGRGEQFF. The CDR3 DNA sequence: TGCGCCAGCAGCCAAGGAGCCTTAGCGGGCGGGAGGGGAGAGCAGTTCTTC.

The chain joins TRBV18 to TRBJ2-2; a weak D match, TRBD1 (5 bases). The CDR3 runs to 17 residues. Germline V lookup: CDR1 KGHSH, CDR2 LQKENI. The V gene lost 3 bases and the J gene lost 0 bases, with 14 bases spanning the gap. CDR3 protein: CASSPNQGVANTGELFF. The CDR3 coding sequence is TGTGCCAGCTCACCCAATCAAGGGGTCGCGAACACCGGGGAGCTGTTTTTT.

This clone has a single count. This chain uses TRBV19 with TRBJ1-1; D is undetermined. Between the trimmed V and J ends, which lost 4 bases and 6 bases, there was a span of 9 bases. Germline-derived CDR1 and CDR2 are LNHDA and SQIVND (reference sequence). This CDR3 is 12 amino acids long. The CDR3 DNA is TGTGCCAGTAGTAGGGTAGCAGCTGAAGCTTTCTTT. Residues: CASSRVAAEAFF.

This sequence joins TRBV2 and TRBJ2-5; TRBD2 matches at 11 bases. The CDR3 totals 16 residues. Germline V lookup: CDR1 SNHLY, CDR2 FYNNEI. J lost 6 bases, V lost 1 base, and 7 bases had no gene match. CDR3 DNA: TGTGCCAGCAGTGAAGATAGCGGGAGGGCCTGGAAGACCCAGTACTTC. This encodes CASSEDSGRAWKTQYF.

The chain employs TRBV7-3 and TRBJ2-1, with D perhaps TRBD1 (5 bases). The germline V gene has CDR1 SGHTA and CDR2 FQGTGA. V was cut by 2 bases and J by 7 bases, with 9 bases left in between. The CDR3 covers 13 residues. CDR3 in amino acids: CASSLSKGNEQFF. In DNA form, the CDR3 reads TGTGCCAGCAGCTTATCTAAGGGGAATGAGCAGTTCTTC.

The rearrangement links TRBV7-9 to TRBJ2-5, with 14 nucleotides matching TRBD2. Germline V lookup: CDR1 SEHNR, CDR2 FQNEAQ (reference sequence). Germline trimming cut 5 bases from V and 5 bases from J; bases unmatched to any gene: 10. This CDR3 spans 17 amino acids. CDR3 amino acids: CASSLGETSGGAETQYF. CDR3 nucleotide sequence: TGTGCCAGCAGCCTCGGGGAGACTAGCGGGGGGGCCGAGACCCAGTACTTC.

The chain has TRBV11-2 and TRBJ2-5, with 8 bases fitting TRBD2. Germline CDR1 and CDR2: SGHAT and FQNNGV. This CDR3 region has 16 residues. Trimming took 6 bases from V and 1 from J; bases not matched to a gene: 10. CDR3 DNA: TGTGCCAGCAGTTCCACGGGGGGGGTACTCCAAGAGACCCAGTACTTC. Protein product: CASSSTGGVLQETQYF.